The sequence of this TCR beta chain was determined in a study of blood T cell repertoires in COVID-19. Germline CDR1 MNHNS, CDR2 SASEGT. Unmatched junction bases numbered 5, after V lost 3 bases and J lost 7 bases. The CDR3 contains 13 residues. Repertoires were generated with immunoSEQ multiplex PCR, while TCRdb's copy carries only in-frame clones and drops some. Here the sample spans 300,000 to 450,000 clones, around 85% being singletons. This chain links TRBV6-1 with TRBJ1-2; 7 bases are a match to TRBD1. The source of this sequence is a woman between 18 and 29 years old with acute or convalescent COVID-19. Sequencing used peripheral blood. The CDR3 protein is CASSEETGSGYTF. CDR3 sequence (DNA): TGTGCCAGCAGTGAGGAGACAGGGTCTGGCTACACCTTC.